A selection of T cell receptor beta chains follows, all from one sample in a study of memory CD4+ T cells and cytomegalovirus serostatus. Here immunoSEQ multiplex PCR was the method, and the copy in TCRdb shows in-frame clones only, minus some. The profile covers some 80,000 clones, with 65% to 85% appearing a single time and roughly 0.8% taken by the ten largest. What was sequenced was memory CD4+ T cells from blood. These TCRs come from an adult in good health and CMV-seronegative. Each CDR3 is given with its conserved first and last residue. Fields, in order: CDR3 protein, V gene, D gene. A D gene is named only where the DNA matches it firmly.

CASSPDRVKDTIYF	TRBV5-1	TRBD1
CASSGTGYLKYEQYF	TRBV2	TRBD1
CASSLWGNTEAFF	TRBV7-3	-
CASSPHTGKIAYEQYF	TRBV28	-
CASSLGTGTGELFF	TRBV5-1	TRBD1
CASSVVVGEQYF	TRBV9	-
CASSKQGSGYEKLFF	TRBV5-6	TRBD1
CASSHSNRGKGCGNVLTF	TRBV23-1	-
CASSAKDRGNPALSYEQYF	TRBV7-2	TRBD1
CASSTAGCSGNTIYF	TRBV21-1	-
CASSLEINQPQHF	TRBV7-9	-
CASSSRWGMNTEAFF	TRBV6-6	-
CASSLGVPAAGNTIYF	TRBV5-1	-
CASSPGTQAFF	TRBV7-6	-
CASSQFLGFKGQPQHF	TRBV23-1	-
CASGDGGEKLFF	TRBV2	-
CASSLSGGRVTEAFF	TRBV5-1	-
CASSLAWQSEQFF	TRBV7-2	-
CASSLGNTEAFF	TRBV28	-
CASIEGRNQPQHF	TRBV6-1	-
CACRRQSRDYGYTF	TRBV30	-
CAISGEPPYEQYF	TRBV10-3	-
CASTFRGSGNTIYF	TRBV19	-
CASSAREETQYF	TRBV6-6	-
CASSLAAANTYNEQFF	TRBV5-1	-
CASSLTGTRGNEQFF	TRBV7-8	TRBD2
CASSFQDPYAREKLFF	TRBV5-4	-
CASSPDSSSYEQYF	TRBV7-9	-
CASSSWGQGGGELFF	TRBV28	TRBD1
CSGRLGANSPLHF	TRBV29-1	-
CASSPTGGYDEQYF	TRBV11-2	TRBD1
CASSLHRGDEKLFF	TRBV7-9	TRBD1
CSVPYGYTF	TRBV20-1	-
CASSSPYEQYF	TRBV27	-
CVTRGMNTEAFF	TRBV30	-
CASSFLANTGELFF	TRBV7-3	-
CASSLLSSGNSPLHF	TRBV7-9	-
CASSPFPDRANYGYTF	TRBV18	TRBD1
CASSDRGYNYGYTF	TRBV2	TRBD1
CASSEPASPTDGYTF	TRBV2	-
CASSFQETQYF	TRBV5-8	-
CASSFTGDGYTF	TRBV7-9	TRBD1
CASSLGPVPLNYGYTF	TRBV5-4	-
CASSPPERSYGYTF	TRBV18	-
CASSQDNYGYTF	TRBV7-9	-
CASSGMRSSYEQYF	TRBV5-4	-
CASSLVGTANGYTF	TRBV7-2	TRBD1
CASSSRTEAFF	TRBV18	-
CASSWSSGETQYF	TRBV5-1	TRBD2
CASGKDGADTQYF	TRBV6-4	-
CASSEGQGWYGYTF	TRBV5-1	TRBD1
CASSPQTALNEKLFF	TRBV5-6	-
CASSADRGGMNGNTIYF	TRBV19	TRBD1
CASSEPEYEQYF	TRBV2	-
CASSFGTSQADTQYF	TRBV7-7	TRBD2